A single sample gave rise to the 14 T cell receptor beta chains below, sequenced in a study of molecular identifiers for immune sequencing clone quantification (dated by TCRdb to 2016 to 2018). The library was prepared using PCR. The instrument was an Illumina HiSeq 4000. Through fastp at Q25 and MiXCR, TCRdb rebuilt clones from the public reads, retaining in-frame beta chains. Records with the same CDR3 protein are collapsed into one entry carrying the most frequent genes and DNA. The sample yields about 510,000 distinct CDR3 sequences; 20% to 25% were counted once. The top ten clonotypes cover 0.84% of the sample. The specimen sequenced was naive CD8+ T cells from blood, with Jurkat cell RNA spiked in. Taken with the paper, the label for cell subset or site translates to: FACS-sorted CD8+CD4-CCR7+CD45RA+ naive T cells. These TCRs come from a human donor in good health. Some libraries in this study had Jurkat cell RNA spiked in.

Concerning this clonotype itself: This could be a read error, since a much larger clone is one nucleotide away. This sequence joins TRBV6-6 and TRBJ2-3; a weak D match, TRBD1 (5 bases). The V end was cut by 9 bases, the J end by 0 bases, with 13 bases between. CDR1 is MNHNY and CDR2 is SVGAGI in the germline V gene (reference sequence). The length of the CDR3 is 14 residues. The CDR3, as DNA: TGTGCCAGTGCGACAGTACATAGCACAGATACGCAGTATTTT. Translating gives CASATVHSTDTQYF.

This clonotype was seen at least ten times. CDR3 DNA: TGCGCCAGCAGCCAAGAGGTAGCGGGGGGAAGCACAGATACGCAGTATTTT. Its protein product is CASSQEVAGGSTDTQYF. The gene calls are TRBV4-1 and TRBJ2-3, with TRBD2 matching over 10 bases. Germline V lookup: CDR1 MGHRA, CDR2 YSYEKL. Trimming cost V 0 bases and J 0 bases; bases outside gene matches: 3. The CDR3 length is 17 residues.

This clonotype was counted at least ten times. The CDR3 DNA reads TGTGCCAGCAACGAGGAGGGGCCGGGCGGCATTCAGTACTTC. Protein sequence: CASNEEGPGGIQYF. This chain links TRBV9 with TRBJ2-4; D possibly corresponds to TRBD2 (6 bases). This CDR3 region has 14 residues. Trimming shortened V by 6 bases and J by 9 bases, and 19 bases separated the two germline ends. Germline-derived CDR1 and CDR2 are SGDLS and YYNGEE.

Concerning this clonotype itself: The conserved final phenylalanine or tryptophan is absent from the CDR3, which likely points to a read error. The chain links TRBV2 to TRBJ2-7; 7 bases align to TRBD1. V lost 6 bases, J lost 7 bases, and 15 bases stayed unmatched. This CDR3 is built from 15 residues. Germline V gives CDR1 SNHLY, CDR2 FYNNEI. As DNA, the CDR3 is TGTGCCAGCAGCCCCTACAGGGGCGATCCACGAGAGCAGTACCTC. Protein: CASSPYRGDPREQYL.

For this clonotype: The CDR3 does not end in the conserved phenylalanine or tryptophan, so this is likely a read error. The CDR3 protein is CASSGGGRSNQPQHL. The CDR3 region has the DNA TGTGCCAGTAGCGGCGGGGGCAGAAGCAATCAGCCCCAGCATCTT. V gene TRBV19 combines with J gene TRBJ1-5; D is perhaps TRBD1 (6 bases). Germline V gene lookup returns CDR1 LNHDA and CDR2 SQIVND (reference sequence). Trimming left V 6 bases short and J 1 base short, with 13 bases between. CDR3 size: 15 residues.

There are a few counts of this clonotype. CDR3 in DNA: TGTGCCAGCAGTTTTAAATACCGGACGCCTCAGGATCCCCTCCACTTT. Residues: CASSFKYRTPQDPLHF. The chain carries TRBV27 and TRBJ1-6, with unresolved D. Trimming took off 3 bases at V and 13 bases at J, with 22 bases between the two ends. The CDR3 covers 16 residues. Germline lookup yields CDR1 MNHEY and CDR2 SMNVEV (reference sequence).

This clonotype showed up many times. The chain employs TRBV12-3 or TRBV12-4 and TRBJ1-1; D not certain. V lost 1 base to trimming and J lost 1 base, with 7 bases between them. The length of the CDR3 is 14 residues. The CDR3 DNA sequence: TGTGCCAGCAGTTTAGTGGGTCAGAACACTGAAGCTTTCTTT. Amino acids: CASSLVGQNTEAFF.

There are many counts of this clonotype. Here the CDR3 DNA reads TGTGCCAGCAGTGAGAGACAGGGGGCATCCCCCACAGATACGCAGTATTTT. The encoded protein is CASSERQGASPTDTQYF. This chain joins TRBV6-2 or TRBV6-3 and TRBJ2-3, with 10 bases aligning to TRBD1. CDR1 is MNHEY and CDR2 is SVGEGT in the germline V gene. This CDR3 has 17 amino acids. The trim removed 5 bases at V and 2 bases at J, leaving 10 bases unmatched.

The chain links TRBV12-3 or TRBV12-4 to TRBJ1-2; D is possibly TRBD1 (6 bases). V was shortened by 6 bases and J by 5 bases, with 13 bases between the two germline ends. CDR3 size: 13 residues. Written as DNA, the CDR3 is TGTGCCAGCAGCCTGACAGGCCTATATGGCTACACCTTC. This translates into CASSLTGLYGYTF.

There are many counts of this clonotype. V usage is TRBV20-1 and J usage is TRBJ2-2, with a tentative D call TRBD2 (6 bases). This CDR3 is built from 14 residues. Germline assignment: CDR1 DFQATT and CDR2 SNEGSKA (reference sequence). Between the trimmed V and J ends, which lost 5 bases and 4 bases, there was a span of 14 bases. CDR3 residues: CSARPTSITGELFF. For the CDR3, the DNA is TGCAGTGCTCGCCCGACTAGTATCACCGGGGAGCTGTTTTTT.

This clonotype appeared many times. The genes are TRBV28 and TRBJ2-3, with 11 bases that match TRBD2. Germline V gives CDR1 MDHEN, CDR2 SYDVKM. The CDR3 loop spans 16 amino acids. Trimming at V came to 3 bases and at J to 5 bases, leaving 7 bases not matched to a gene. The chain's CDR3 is CASSFPTSGDRDTQYF. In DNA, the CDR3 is TGTGCCAGCAGTTTCCCGACTAGCGGGGACAGAGATACGCAGTATTTT.

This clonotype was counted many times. The chain's CDR3 is CASSFLQGPRTSPLHF. The CDR3 DNA is TGTGCCAGCAGCTTTCTACAGGGCCCCAGGACTTCACCCCTCCACTTT. J is TRBJ1-6 and V is TRBV7-4, with D possibly TRBD1 on 6 matching bases. CDR3 length: 16 amino acids. The germline V and J ends were trimmed by 3 bases and 9 bases, with 18 bases remaining between them. CDR1 SGHVT and CDR2 SQSDAQ come from the germline V gene.

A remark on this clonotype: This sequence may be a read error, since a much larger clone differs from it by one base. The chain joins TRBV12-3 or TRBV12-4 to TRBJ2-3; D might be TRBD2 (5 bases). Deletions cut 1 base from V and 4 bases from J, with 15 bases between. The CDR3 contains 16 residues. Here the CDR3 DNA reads TGTGCCAGCAGTTTAGGTGCGGGCGGGTGGTCAGATACGCAGTATTTT. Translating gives CASSLGAGGWSDTQYF.

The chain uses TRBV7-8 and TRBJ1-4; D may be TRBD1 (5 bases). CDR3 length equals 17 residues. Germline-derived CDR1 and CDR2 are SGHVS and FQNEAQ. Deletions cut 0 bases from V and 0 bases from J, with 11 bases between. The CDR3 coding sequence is TGTGCCAGCAGCTTAGCGCTAACGGGGGCAACTAATGAAAAACTGTTTTTT. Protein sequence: CASSLALTGATNEKLFF.